This T cell receptor (beta chain) appears in the sequencing data of a study of OX40 agonist ivuxolimab in advanced cancers. At the level of the study: At doses from 0.01 to 10 mg/kg, patients were given intravenous ivuxolimab every 2 weeks. Dose-escalation patients' cancers were hepatocellular carcinoma, melanoma, renal cell or head and neck cancer.

As regards this clone: Its antigen is not identified.

General study findings and limits: Antigen targets of the expanded peripheral T cells went undetermined.

The CDR3 is made up of 17 amino acids. With V trimmed by 5 bases and J by 4 bases, 8 bases remained unmatched. Germline V gene data show CDR1 as SGHTA and CDR2 as FQGNSA. Libraries were prepared by immunoSEQ multiplex PCR; TCRdb keeps only in-frame clonotypes and omits some of them. The data contain about 24,000 clones, 78% of them seen just once; the ten biggest clones take up about 1.3%. This sequence joins TRBV7-2 and TRBJ2-1, with 13 nucleotides matching TRBD2. The source of this sequence is an adult with an advanced solid tumor such as melanoma, head and neck, liver or kidney cancer. The sample was CD4+ or CD8+ T cells sorted from blood, taken in a trial of the OX40 agonist ivuxolimab. The DNA of the CDR3 is TGTGCCAGCAGCCCCAGACTAGCGGGGGGCTTGTACAATGAGCAGTTCTTC. This encodes CASSPRLAGGLYNEQFF.